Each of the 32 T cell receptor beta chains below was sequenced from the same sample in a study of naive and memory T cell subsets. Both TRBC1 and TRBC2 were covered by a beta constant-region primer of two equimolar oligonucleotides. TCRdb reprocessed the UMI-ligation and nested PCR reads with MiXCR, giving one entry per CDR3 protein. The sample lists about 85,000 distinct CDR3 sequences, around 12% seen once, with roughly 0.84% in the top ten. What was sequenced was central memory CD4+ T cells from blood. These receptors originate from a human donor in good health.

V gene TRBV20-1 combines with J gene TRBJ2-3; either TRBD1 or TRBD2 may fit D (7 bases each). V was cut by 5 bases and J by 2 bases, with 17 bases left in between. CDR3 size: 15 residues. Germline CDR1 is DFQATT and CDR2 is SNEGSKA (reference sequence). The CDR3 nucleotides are TGCAGTGCTCTTACAGGGGAGGGCCCCACAGATACGCAGTATTTT. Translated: CSALTGEGPTDTQYF.

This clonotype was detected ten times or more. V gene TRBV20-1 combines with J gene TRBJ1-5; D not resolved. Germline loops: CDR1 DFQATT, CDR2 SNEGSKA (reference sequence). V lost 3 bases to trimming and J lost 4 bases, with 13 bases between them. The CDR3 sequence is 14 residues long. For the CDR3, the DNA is TGCAGTGCTAGTACCGGACTACTAAATCAGCCCCAGCATTTT. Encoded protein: CSASTGLLNQPQHF.

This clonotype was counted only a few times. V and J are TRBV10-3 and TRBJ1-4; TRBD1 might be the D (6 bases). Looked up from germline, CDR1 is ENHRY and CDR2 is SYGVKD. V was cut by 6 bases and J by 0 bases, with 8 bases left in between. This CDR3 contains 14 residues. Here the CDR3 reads CAIRQGSTNEKLFF. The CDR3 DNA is TGTGCCATCAGACAGGGTTCAACTAATGAAAAACTGTTTTTT.

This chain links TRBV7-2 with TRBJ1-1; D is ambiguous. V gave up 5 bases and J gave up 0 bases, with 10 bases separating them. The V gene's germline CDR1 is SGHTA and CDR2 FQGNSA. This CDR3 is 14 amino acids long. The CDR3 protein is CASSPTPMNTEAFF. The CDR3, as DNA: TGTGCCAGCAGCCCGACTCCTATGAACACTGAAGCTTTCTTT.

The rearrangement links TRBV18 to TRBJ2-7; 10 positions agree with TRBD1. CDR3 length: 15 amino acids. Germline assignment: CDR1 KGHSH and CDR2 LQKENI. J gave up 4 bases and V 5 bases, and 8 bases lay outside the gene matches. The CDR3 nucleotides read TGTGCCAGCTCAGCTGACAGGGGGCGTGCTTACGAGCAGTACTTC. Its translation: CASSADRGRAYEQYF.

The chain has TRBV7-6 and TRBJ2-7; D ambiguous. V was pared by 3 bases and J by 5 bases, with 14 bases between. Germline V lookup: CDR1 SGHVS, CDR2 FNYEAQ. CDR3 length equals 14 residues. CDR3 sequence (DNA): TGTGCCAGCAGCTTCGCTCGTGGGGTCAACGAGCAGTACTTC. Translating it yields CASSFARGVNEQYF. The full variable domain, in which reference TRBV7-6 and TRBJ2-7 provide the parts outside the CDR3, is GAGVSQSPRYKVTKRGQDVALRCDPISGHVSLYWYRQALGQGPEFLTYFNYEAQQDKSGLPNDRFSAERPEGSISTLTIQRTEQRDSAMYRCASSFARGVNEQYFGPGTRLTVT.

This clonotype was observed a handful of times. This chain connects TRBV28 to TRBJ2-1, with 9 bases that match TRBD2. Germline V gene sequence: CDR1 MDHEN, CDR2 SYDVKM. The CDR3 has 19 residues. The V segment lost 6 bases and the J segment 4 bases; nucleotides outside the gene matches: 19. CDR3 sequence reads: CASSPLAGDLRKAYNEQFF. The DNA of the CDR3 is TGTGCCAGCAGCCCATTAGCGGGAGATCTAAGAAAAGCTTACAATGAGCAGTTCTTC.

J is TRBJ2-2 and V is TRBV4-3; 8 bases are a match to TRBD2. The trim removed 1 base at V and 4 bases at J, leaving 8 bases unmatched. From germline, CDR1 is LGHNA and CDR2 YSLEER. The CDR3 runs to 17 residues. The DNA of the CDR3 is TGCGCCAGCAGCCAAGCCGGGAGCGGGAGCCTCACCGGGGAGCTGTTTTTT. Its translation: CASSQAGSGSLTGELFF.

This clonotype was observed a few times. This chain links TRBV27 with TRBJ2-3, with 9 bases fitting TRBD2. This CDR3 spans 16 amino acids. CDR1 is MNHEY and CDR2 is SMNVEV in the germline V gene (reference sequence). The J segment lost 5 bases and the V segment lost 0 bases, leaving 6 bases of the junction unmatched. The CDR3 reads CASSLSSAGGRDTQYF. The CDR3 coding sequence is TGTGCCAGCAGTTTATCGTCCGCGGGAGGGAGAGATACGCAGTATTTT.

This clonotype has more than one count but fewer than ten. The CDR3 here is CATSDPQGAGDNEQFF. The CDR3, as DNA: TGTGCCACCAGTGATCCCCAGGGGGCGGGAGACAATGAGCAGTTCTTC. This chain joins TRBV24-1 and TRBJ2-1; D might be TRBD1 (8 bases). Trimming took 3 bases from V and 5 from J, leaving 16 bases between them. From germline, CDR1 is KGHDR and CDR2 SFDVKD. CDR3 length: 16 residues.

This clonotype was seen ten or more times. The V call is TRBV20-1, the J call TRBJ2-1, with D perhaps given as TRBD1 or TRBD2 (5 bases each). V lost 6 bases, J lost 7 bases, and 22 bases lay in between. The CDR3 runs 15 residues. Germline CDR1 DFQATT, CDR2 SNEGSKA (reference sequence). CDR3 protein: CSAKIRGQGRNEQFF. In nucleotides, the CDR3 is TGCAGTGCGAAGATCCGGGGCCAAGGTCGTAATGAGCAGTTCTTC.

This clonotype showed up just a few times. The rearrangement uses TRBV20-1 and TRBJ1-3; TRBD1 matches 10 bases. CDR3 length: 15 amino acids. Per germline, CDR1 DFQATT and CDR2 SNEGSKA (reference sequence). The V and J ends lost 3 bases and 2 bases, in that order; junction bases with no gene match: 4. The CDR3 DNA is TGCAGTGCTAGGGACGGGACAGGGGCTGGAAACACCATATATTTT. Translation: CSARDGTGAGNTIYF.

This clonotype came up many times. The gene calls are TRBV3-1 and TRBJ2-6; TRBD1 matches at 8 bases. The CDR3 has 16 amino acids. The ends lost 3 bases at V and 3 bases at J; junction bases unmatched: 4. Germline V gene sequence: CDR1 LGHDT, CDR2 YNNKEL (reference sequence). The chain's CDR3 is CASSHTGGVGANVLTF. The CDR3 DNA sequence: TGTGCCAGCAGCCATACAGGGGGTGTTGGGGCCAACGTCCTGACTTTC.

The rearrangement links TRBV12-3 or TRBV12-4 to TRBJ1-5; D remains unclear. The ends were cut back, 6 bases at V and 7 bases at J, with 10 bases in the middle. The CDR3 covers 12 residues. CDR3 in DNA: TGTGCCAGCAGATCGGAGTGGCAGCCCCAGCATTTT. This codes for CASRSEWQPQHF.

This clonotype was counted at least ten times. CDR3 loop: CASSQGLESVVSKTQYF. In nucleotides, the CDR3 is TGTGCCAGCAGCCAAGGGCTGGAAAGTGTGGTATCCAAGACCCAGTACTTC. The chain links TRBV3-1 to TRBJ2-5; D call uncertain. This CDR3 has 17 amino acids. The V and J ends lost 1 base and 6 bases respectively, with 21 bases between them. The V gene's germline CDR1 is LGHDT and CDR2 YNNKEL (reference sequence).

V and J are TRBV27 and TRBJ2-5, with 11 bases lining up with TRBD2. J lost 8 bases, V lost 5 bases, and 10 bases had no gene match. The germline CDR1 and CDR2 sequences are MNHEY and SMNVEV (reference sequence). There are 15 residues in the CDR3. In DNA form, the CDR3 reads TGTGCCAGCAGTAACCTCGGACTAGCGGGTGCTACCCAGTACTTC. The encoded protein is CASSNLGLAGATQYF.

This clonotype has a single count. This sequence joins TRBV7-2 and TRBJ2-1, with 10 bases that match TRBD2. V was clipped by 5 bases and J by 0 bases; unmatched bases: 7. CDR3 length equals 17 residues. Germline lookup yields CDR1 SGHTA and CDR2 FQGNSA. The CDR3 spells CASSPSLAGSSYNEQFF. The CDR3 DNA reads TGTGCCAGCAGCCCCTCACTAGCGGGGAGCTCCTACAATGAGCAGTTCTTC.

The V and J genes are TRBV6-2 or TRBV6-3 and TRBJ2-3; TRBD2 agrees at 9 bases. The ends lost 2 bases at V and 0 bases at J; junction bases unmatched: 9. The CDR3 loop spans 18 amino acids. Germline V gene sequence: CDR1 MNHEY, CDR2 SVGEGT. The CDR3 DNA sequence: TGTGCCAGCAGTTACACCGCGAAGGGACTAGCTAGCACAGATACGCAGTATTTT. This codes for CASSYTAKGLASTDTQYF.

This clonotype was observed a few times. CDR3 region: CASSTREFRYNEQFF. For the CDR3, the DNA is TGTGCCAGTAGTACGCGGGAGTTCAGGTACAATGAGCAGTTCTTC. The chain uses TRBV19 and TRBJ2-1; the match to TRBD2 covers 7 bases. CDR3 length: 15 residues. The junction had 7 bases not matched to a gene; V was cut back by 4 bases and J by 4 bases. Per germline, CDR1 LNHDA and CDR2 SQIVND (reference sequence).

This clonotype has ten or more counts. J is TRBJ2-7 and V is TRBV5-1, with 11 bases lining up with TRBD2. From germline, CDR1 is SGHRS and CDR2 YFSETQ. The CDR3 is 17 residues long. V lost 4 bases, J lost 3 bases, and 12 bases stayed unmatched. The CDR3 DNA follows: TGCGCCAGCAGCCTACTAATAGCGGGAGGGCCGGACTACGAGCAGTACTTC. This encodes CASSLLIAGGPDYEQYF.

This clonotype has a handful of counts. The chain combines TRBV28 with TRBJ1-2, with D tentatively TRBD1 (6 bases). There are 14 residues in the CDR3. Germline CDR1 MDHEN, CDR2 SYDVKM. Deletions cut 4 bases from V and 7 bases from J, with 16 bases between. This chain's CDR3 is CASSWQQGYSGYTF. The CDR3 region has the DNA TGTGCCAGCAGTTGGCAACAGGGTTACTCTGGCTACACCTTC.

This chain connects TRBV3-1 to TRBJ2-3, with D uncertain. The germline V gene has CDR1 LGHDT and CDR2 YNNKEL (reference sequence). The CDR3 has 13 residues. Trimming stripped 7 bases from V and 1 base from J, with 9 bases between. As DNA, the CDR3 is TGTGCCAGCACCCGGAGAGGCACAGATACGCAGTATTTT. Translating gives CASTRRGTDTQYF.

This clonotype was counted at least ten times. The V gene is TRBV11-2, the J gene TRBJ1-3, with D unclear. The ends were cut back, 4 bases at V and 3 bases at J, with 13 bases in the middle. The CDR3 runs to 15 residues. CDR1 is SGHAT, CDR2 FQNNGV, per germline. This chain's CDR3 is CASSSPFIGGNTIYF. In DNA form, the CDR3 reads TGTGCCAGCAGCTCCCCCTTCATAGGTGGAAACACCATATATTTT.

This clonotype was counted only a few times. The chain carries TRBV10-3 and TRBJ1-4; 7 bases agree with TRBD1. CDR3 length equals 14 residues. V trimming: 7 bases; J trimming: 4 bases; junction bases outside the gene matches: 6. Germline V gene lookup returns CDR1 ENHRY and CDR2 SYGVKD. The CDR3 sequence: CAIIAGTDNEKLFF. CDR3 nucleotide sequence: TGTGCCATCATTGCCGGGACAGATAATGAAAAACTGTTTTTT.

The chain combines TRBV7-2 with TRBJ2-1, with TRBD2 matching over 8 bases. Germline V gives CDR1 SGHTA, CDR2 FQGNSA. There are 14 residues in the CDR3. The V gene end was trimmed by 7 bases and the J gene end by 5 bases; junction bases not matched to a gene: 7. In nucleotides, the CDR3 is TGTGCCAGCACCCGGGGGGGGCAAAACAATGAGCAGTTCTTC. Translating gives CASTRGGQNNEQFF.

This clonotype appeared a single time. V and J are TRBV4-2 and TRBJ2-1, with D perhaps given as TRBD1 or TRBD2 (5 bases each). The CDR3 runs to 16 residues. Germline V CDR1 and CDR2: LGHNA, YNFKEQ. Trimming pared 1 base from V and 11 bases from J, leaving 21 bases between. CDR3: CASSQVGATRGHKQFF. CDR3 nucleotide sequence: TGTGCCAGCAGCCAAGTTGGGGCTACTCGGGGCCATAAGCAGTTCTTC.

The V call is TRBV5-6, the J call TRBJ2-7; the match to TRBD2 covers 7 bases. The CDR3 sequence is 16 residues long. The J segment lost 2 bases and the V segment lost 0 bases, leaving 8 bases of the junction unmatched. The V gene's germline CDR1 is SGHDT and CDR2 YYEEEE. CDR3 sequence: CASSLESGRRTYEQYF. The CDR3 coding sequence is TGTGCCAGCAGCTTGGAGTCCGGGAGGAGAACCTACGAGCAGTACTTC.

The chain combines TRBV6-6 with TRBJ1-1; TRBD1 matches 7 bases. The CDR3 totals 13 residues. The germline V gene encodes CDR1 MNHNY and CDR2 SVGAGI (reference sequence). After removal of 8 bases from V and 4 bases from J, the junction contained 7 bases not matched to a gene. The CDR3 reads CASCDRACTEAFF. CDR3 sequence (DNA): TGTGCCAGCTGTGACAGGGCCTGCACTGAAGCTTTCTTT.

CDR3 loop: CAISRGQNTDTQYF. The CDR3 DNA follows: TGTGCCATCAGTAGGGGACAGAATACAGATACGCAGTATTTT. The chain uses TRBV10-3 and TRBJ2-3; 7 bases fit TRBD1. The CDR3 runs to 14 residues. Trimming at V came to 5 bases and at J to 3 bases, leaving 5 bases not matched to a gene. Looked up from germline, CDR1 is ENHRY and CDR2 is SYGVKD.

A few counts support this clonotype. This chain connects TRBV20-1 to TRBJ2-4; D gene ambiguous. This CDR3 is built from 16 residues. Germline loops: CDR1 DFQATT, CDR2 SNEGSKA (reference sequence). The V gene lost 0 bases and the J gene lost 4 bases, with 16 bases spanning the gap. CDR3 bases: TGCAGTGCTAGAGATCAAACCTCACTTGGGAAAAACATTCAGTACTTC. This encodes CSARDQTSLGKNIQYF.

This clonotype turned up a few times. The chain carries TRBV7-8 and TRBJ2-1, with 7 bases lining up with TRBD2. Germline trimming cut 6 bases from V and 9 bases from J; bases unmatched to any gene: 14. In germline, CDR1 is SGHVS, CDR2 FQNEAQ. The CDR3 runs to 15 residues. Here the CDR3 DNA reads TGTGCCAGCAGGATACTAGCGACCCCGGGGACTGAGCAGTTCTTC. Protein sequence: CASRILATPGTEQFF.

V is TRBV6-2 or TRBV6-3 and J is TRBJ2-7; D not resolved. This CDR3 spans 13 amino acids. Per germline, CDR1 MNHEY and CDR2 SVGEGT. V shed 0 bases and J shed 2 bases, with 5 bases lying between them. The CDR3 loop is CASSYSKTYEQYF. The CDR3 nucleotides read TGTGCCAGCAGTTACTCGAAGACCTACGAGCAGTACTTC.